This paragraph covers one T cell receptor (beta chain) sequence. The antigen it recognizes is unknown. Base-call qualities are not available, and no considerably larger clone is one nucleotide away. The germline V gene yields SGHRS for CDR1 and YFSETQ for CDR2. The CDR3, from cysteine to phenylalanine, totals 16 residues. Just CDR3 DNA is preserved here, 48 bases in frame from base 1. The junction shows trimming of 0 bases on V and 8 bases on J, plus 17 bases between the germline ends. The donors were healthy, HIV-negative adults with no recently reported acute infections or vaccinations. All donors were Caucasian adults living in Nashville, Tennessee, USA. CD4+ T cells were enriched by magnetic negative selection; naive cells were then positively selected on CD45RA, and the negative fraction formed the memory subset. Blood was collected by leukapheresis, and PBMCs were isolated by Ficoll-Histopaque density gradient centrifugation and then cryopreserved in liquid nitrogen vapor phase. Analytical flow cytometry was used to check the purity and quantity of each magnetically sorted T cell population. From each sorted fraction, genomic DNA was isolated and quantified by UV absorbance on a Nanodrop 2000c.

This specimen comes from a study of shared clonotypes between healthy human individuals (dated by TCRdb to the early 2020s). With regard to the full study: The cohort comprised two women and a few men aged 18 to 49 years. For each donor, CD4 naive and CD4 memory were each run on three plates, CD8 naive on two plates, and CD8 memory on one plate. To estimate repertoire size and how much clonotype sharing occurs between individuals, the study deeply sequenced the blood TCR repertoires of several healthy adults. To increase sequencing depth and limit assay-specific biases, different laboratories used diverse techniques to prepare libraries and sequence TCR repertoires. Leukapheresis yielded between about 0.8 and 9.5 billion PBMCs per donor. Results the study describes overall, beyond this receptor: Naive subsets generally had larger estimated clonotype richness than memory subsets did. Even with the large sequencing depth, rarefaction of the sorted-subset datasets indicated that sequencing was incomplete. Pairwise subsampling led to the expectation that sequencing depth would affect the degree of clonotype sharing among donors. Higher generation probabilities were observed for clonotypes shared by all four sorted-subset donors than for non-shared clonotypes. Sampling was limited to blood, and TCR repertoires in tissue likely differ from TCR repertoires in blood. Because the study included only a small number of donors, the genetic and exposure-history diversity represented was limited. Across a few donors, approximately 5% of naive CD4, over 3% of naive CD8, around 2.1% of memory CD4, and over 0.35% of memory CD8 clonotypes were shared.

Using the deep immunoSEQ assay, TCR CDR3 regions were amplified from genomic DNA by multiplex PCR. Extracted genomic DNA from each cell subset was distributed evenly across all wells of several immunoSEQ 96-well plates, and each plate was treated as a replicate. For sorted subsets, 150 to 250 ng of genomic DNA, equivalent to about 30,000 T cell genomes, went into each replicate PCR. Purified libraries were quantified with a Qubit 3.0 fluorometer, sized on a Bioanalyzer 2100, and re-quantified with the KAPA Library Quantification kit. Every immunoSEQ 96-well plate was sequenced on a separate single-read 150-cycle Illumina NextSeq 550 flow cell. Processing in the source paper ran as follows. Because the immunoSEQ output included only junctional sequences and no quality scores, the filtering could not be the same as the filtering used for full-length reads. Sequences were annotated with PyIR, a Python wrapper for IgBLAST v1.9, and V/J genes and CDR3 were assigned using IMGT germline references. Reads with weak V/J assignments (E-value above 1e-6), missing CDR3, stop codons, out-of-frame junctions, or ambiguous translated residues were removed. V3J clonotypes were defined by identical inferred V gene, J gene, and CDR3 amino acid sequence. To compute the percentage overlap between repertoires, the number of shared unique clonotypes was divided by the size of the smaller repertoire. RTK rarefaction, the Chao1 estimator, and Recon v2.1 estimates of unobserved clonotypes were used to assess repertoire richness. For all TCRbeta clonotypes obtained by the gDNA method from a few donors, generation probabilities were computed with OLGA. TCRdb re-hosts the immuneACCESS table, in-frame sequences only. Its copies lack some clones; in the studies checked, an unresolved V gene accounts for under half of them, and the cause for the rest is not known. That table supplies the V and J calls and clone size; D and trimming were determined from the DNA. For this sample the table gives more than 2,000,000 clones, of which more than 85% were detected only once. The top ten constitute around 0.4% of the sample.

This clonotype was obtained from a man between 18 and 29 years old in good health. Some clones in this sample may be carry-over from other donors' samples. Rearrangement joined TRBV5-1 to TRBJ1-4; TRBD1 is a possible D gene, resting on 5 matching bases. Sequenced: naive CD4+ T cells from PBMCs. Per the publication, the cell subset or site label means: CD45RA+ positively selected. The CDR3 region: CASSLDGGLPDEKLFF. Here is the DNA: TGCGCCAGCAGCTTGGACGGGGGTTTGCCAGACGAAAAACTGTTTTTT. With the portions outside the CDR3 filled from the reference TRBV5-1 and TRBJ1-4 genes, the complete variable region becomes KAGVTQTPRYLIKTRGQQVTLSCSPISGHRSVSWYQQTPGQGLQFLFEYFSETQRNKGNFPGRFSGRQFSNSRSEMNVSTLELGDSALYLCASSLDGGLPDEKLFFGSGTQLSVL.